Listed below are T cell receptor beta chains from one sample, sequenced in a study of CD8+CD57+ T cells in acquired aplastic anemia. One entry per CDR3 protein, called by TCRdb with MiXCR from the reads. Of 150,000 or so distinct CDR3 sequences listed, about 60% were seen once; the top ten hold 45%. Material for sequencing was sorted CD4+, CD8+, or CD8+CD57+ T cells (not recorded which) from PBMCs. These receptors all come from a human donor in good health. Both conserved end residues are part of each CDR3. The order of the fields is clone size, D gene, V gene, J gene, CDR3 protein, CDR3 DNA. D genes are given only for firm matches. Clone size is given for some rows only: seen once, a few or many times, or a class if the clone is expanded.

>-|TRBD2|TRBV29-1|TRBJ2-1
CSVRPGGEGEQFF
TGCAGCGTTCGTCCGGGAGGAGAGGGTGAGCAGTTCTTC
>few|TRBD1|TRBV29-1|TRBJ1-1
CSVDVGQGAREAFF
TGCAGCGTTGACGTGGGACAGGGGGCGCGCGAAGCTTTCTTT
>few|-|TRBV2|TRBJ1-2
CASSEARQIYGYTF
TGTGCCAGCAGTGAAGCGCGGCAGATCTATGGCTACACCTTC
>many|TRBD2|TRBV11-3|TRBJ2-1
CASSPGTTLYNEQFF
TGTGCCAGCAGTCCTGGGACTACCCTCTACAATGAGCAGTTCTTC
>-|-|TRBV6-2/TRBV6-3|TRBJ1-2
CASSYSYDGYTF
TGTGCCAGCAGTTACTCGTATGATGGCTACACCTTC
>few|-|TRBV15|TRBJ2-7
CATSRVRHSYEQYF
TGTGCCACCAGCAGAGTCCGGCACTCCTACGAGCAGTACTTC
>-|-|TRBV19|TRBJ1-5
CASSAQSRGNQPQHF
TGTGCCAGTAGTGCTCAAAGTCGAGGGAATCAGCCCCAGCATTTT
>-|-|TRBV6-2/TRBV6-3|TRBJ2-4
CASSSNRVSWGNIQYF
TGTGCCAGCAGTTCTAACAGGGTCTCGTGGGGAAACATTCAGTACTTC
>-|-|TRBV10-1|TRBJ1-1
CASSDGGTNTEAFF
TGCGCCAGCAGTGATGGAGGCACTAACACTGAAGCTTTCTTT
>-|-|TRBV7-9|TRBJ2-3
CASSPRLSDTQYF
TGTGCCAGCAGCCCCAGGCTATCAGATACGCAGTATTTT
>-|-|TRBV7-9|TRBJ2-7
CASSLGTGRAYEQYF
TGTGCCAGCAGCTTAGGGACAGGGAGGGCCTACGAGCAGTACTTC
>few|-|TRBV7-9|TRBJ2-6
CASSLALRLSGANVLTF
TGTGCCAGCAGCTTAGCGCTGAGGTTATCAGGGGCCAACGTCCTGACTTTC
>few|-|TRBV9|TRBJ2-7
CASSVEGGSSYEQYF
TGTGCCAGCAGCGTAGAGGGGGGGAGCTCCTACGAGCAGTACTTC
>many|TRBD1|TRBV12-3/TRBV12-4|TRBJ1-4
CASRGTGVNEKLFF
TGTGCCAGCAGGGGGACAGGGGTTAATGAAAAACTGTTTTTT
>once|-|TRBV7-8|TRBJ2-5
CASSRLVEETQYF
TGTGCCAGCAGTCGACTAGTGGAAGAGACCCAGTACTTC
>-|-|TRBV7-9|TRBJ2-7
CASSFLRHEQYF
TGTGCCAGCAGCTTCCTCCGACACGAGCAGTACTTC
>-|-|TRBV24-1|TRBJ2-3
CATSDPARDILTDTQYF
TGTGCCACCAGTGATCCTGCCCGGGACATACTAACAGATACGCAGTATTTT
>once|-|TRBV5-4|TRBJ2-7
CASSPKAGRVSYEQYF
TGTGCCAGCAGCCCTAAGGCAGGACGCGTCTCCTACGAGCAGTACTTC
>few|TRBD2|TRBV9|TRBJ2-3
CASSAGGRTDTQYF
TGTGCCAGCAGCGCGGGGGGGCGCACAGATACGCAGTATTTT
>-|-|TRBV15|TRBJ2-2
CATSRDQTTGELFF
TGTGCCACCAGCAGAGATCAGACTACCGGGGAGCTGTTTTTT
>-|-|TRBV2|TRBJ2-7
CASSPLGVQGHSSYEQYF
TGTGCCAGCAGTCCACTGGGGGTTCAGGGGCACTCATCCTACGAGCAGTACTTC
>few|TRBD1|TRBV7-8|TRBJ2-7
CASGLQGAYEQYF
TGTGCCAGCGGTTTACAGGGGGCTTACGAGCAGTACTTC
>many|TRBD1|TRBV27|TRBJ1-6
CASSSYRPGQGAHSPLHF
TGTGCCAGCAGTTCATATAGGCCGGGACAGGGGGCGCATTCACCCCTCCACTTT
>-|-|TRBV7-9|TRBJ2-7
CASSLRTYEQYF
TGTGCCAGCAGCTTACGGACCTACGAGCAGTACTTC